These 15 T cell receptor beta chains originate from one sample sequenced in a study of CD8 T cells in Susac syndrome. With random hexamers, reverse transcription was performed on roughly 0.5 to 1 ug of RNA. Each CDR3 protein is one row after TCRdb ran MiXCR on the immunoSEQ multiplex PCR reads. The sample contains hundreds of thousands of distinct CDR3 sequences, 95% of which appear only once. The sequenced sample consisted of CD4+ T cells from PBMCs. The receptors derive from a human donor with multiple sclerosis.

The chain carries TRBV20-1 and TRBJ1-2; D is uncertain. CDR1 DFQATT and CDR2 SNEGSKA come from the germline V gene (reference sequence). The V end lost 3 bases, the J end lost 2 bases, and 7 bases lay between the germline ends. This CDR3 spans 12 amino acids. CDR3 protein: CSARLANYGYTF. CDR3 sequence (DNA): TGCAGTGCTAGGCTTGCCAACTATGGCTACACCTTC.

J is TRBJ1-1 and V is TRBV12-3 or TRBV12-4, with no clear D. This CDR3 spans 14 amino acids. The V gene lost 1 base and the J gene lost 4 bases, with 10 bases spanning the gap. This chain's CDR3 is CASSLGAGVTEAFF. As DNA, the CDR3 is TGTGCCAGCAGTTTAGGGGCCGGTGTCACTGAAGCTTTCTTT.

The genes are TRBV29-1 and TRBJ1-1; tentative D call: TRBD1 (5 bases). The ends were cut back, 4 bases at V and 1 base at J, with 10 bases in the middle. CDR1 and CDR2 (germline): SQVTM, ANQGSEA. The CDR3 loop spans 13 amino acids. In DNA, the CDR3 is TGCAGCGTTGCAGGGAAGTCGAACACTGAAGCTTTCTTT. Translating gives CSVAGKSNTEAFF.

CDR3 loop: CSARGGQRVYEQYF. CDR3 DNA: TGCAGTGCTCGAGGGGGACAGAGGGTCTACGAGCAGTACTTC. The chain recombines TRBV20-1 with TRBJ2-7; 7 bases fit TRBD1. Germline V lookup: CDR1 DFQATT, CDR2 SNEGSKA (reference sequence). With 5 bases clipped from V and 3 bases from J, the junction kept 10 bases outside the gene matches. This CDR3 region has 14 residues.

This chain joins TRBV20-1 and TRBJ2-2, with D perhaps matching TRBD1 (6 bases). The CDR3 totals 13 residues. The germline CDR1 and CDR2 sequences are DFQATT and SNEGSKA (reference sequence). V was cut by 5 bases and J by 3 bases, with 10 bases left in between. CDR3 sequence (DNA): TGCAGTGCTGCCCGGACAGACACCGGGGAGCTGTTTTTT. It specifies CSAARTDTGELFF.

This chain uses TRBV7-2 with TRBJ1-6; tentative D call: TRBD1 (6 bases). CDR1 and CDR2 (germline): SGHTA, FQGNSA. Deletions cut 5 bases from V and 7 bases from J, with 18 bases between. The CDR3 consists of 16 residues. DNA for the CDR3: TGTGCCAGCAGCCCGCGCCAAACAGGGACAAATTCACCCCTCCACTTT. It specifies CASSPRQTGTNSPLHF.

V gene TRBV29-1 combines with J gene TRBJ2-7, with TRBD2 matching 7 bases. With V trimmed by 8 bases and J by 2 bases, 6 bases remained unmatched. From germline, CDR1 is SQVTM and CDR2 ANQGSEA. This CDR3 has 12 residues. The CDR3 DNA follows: TGCAGCTTCTCCCGGGGGGCCTACGAGCAGTACTTC. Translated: CSFSRGAYEQYF.

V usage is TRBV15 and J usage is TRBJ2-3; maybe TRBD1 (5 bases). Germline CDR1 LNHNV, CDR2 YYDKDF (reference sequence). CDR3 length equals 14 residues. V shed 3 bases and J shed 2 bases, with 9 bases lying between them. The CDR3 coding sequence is TGTGCCACCAGCAGGACAGTTAACACAGATACGCAGTATTTT. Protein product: CATSRTVNTDTQYF.

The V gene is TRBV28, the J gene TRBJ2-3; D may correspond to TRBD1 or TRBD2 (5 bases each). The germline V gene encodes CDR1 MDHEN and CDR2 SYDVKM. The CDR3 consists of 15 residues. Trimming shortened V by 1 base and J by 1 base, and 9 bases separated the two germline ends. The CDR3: CASSLSGPRTDTQYF. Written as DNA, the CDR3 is TGTGCCAGCAGTTTATCGGGGCCGCGCACAGATACGCAGTATTTT. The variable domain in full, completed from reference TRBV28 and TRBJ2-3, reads DVKVTQSSRYLVKRTGEKVFLECVQDMDHENMFWYRQDPGLGLRLIYFSYDVKMKEKGDIPEGYSVSREKKERFSLILESASTNQTSMYLCASSLSGPRTDTQYFGPGTRLTVL.

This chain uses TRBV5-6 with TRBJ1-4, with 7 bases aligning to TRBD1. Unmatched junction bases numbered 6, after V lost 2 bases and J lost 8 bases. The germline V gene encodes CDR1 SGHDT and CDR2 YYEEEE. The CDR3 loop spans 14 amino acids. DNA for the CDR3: TGTGCCAGCAGCTTCGACAGGGCGACCGAAAAACTGTTTTTT. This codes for CASSFDRATEKLFF.

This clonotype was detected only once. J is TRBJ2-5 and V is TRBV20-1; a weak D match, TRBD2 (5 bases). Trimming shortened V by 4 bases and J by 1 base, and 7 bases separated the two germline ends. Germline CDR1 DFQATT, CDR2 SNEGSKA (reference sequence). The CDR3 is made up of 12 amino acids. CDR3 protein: CSANRGQETQYF. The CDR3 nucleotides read TGCAGTGCTAATCGGGGCCAAGAGACCCAGTACTTC.

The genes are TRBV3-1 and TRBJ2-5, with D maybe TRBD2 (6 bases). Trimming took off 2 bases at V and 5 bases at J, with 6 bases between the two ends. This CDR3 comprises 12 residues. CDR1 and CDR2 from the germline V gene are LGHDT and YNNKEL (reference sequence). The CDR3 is CASSQRGETQYF. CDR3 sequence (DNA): TGTGCCAGCAGCCAACGGGGGGAGACCCAGTACTTC.

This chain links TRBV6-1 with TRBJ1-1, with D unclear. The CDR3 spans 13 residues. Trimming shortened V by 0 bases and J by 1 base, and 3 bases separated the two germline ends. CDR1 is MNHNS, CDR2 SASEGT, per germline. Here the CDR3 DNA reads TGTGCCAGCAGTGAAGCTGGGAACACTGAAGCTTTCTTT. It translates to CASSEAGNTEAFF.

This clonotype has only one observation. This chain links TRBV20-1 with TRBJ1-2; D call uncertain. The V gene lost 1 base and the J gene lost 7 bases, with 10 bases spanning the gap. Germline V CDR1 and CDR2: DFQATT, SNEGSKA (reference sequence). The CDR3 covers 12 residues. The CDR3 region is CSARVWVGGYTF. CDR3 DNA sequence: TGCAGTGCTAGAGTTTGGGTGGGTGGCTACACCTTC.

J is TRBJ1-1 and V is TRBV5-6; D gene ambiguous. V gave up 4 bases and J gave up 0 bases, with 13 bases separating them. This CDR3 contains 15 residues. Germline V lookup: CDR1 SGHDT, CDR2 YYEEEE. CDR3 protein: CASSRPGVLNTEAFF. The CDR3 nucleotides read TGTGCCAGCAGCCGCCCGGGCGTTTTGAACACTGAAGCTTTCTTT.